This TCR beta chain originates from a study of blood T cell repertoires in COVID-19. On the study more broadly: Samples of COVID-19 (acute and convalescent) were obtained from the United States, Italy and Spain. The cDNA or gDNA used as material had been derived from T cells, B-cell-depleted T cells, or PBMCs.

V gave up 3 bases and J gave up 7 bases; unmatched junction bases: 8. This CDR3 region has 15 residues. Germline assignment: CDR1 SNHLY and CDR2 FYNNEI. Methods used by the authors: Reference gene primer amplification in the assay estimated nucleated cell counts. Libraries were prepared by immunoSEQ multiplex PCR; TCRdb keeps only in-frame clonotypes and omits some of them. Clone size and the V and J calls come from that table; the DNA yielded D and trimming. The data show 100,000 to 140,000 clones, about 89% seen once. The V call is TRBV2, the J call TRBJ2-1; 8 bases are shared with TRBD2. This sequence originates from a man aged 40-55 years with active or convalescent COVID-19. Sequences were obtained from peripheral blood. DNA for the CDR3: TGTGCCAGCAGTGAGACTAGCGTCCTGCCGAATGAGCAGTTCTTC. It codes for CASSETSVLPNEQFF.